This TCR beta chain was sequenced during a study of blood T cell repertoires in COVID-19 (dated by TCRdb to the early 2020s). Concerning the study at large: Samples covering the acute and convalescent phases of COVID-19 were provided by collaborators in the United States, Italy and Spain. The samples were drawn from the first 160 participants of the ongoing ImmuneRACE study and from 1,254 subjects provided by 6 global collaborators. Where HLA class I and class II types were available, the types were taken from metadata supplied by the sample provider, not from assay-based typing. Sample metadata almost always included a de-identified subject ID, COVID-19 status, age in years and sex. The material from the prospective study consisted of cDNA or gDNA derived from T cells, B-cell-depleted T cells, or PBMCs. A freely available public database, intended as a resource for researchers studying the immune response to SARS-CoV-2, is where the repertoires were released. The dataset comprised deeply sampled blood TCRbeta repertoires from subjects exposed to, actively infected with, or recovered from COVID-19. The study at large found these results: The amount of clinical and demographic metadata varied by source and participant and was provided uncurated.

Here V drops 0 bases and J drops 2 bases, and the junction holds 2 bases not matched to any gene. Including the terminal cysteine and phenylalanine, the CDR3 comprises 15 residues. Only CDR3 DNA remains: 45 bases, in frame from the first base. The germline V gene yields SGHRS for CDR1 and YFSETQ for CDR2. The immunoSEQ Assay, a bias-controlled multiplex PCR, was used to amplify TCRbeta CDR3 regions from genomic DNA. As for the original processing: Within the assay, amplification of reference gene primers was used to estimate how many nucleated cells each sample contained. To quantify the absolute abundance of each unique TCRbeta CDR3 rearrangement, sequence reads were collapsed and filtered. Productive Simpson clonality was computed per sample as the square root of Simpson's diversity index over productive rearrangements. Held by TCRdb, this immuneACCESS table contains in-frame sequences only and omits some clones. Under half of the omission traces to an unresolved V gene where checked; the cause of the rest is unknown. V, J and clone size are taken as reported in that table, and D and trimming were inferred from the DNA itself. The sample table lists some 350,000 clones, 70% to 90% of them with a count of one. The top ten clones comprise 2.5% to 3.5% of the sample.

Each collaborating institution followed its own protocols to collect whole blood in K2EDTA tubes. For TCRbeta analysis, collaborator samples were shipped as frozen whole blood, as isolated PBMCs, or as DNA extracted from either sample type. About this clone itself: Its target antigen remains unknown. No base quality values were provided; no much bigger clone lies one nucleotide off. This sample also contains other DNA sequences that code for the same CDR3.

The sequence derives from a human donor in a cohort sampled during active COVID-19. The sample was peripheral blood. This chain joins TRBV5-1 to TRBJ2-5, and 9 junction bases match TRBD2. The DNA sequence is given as TGCGCCAGCAGCTTGGTCGCGGGGGGGCAAGAGACCCAGTACTTC. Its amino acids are CASSLVAGGQETQYF.